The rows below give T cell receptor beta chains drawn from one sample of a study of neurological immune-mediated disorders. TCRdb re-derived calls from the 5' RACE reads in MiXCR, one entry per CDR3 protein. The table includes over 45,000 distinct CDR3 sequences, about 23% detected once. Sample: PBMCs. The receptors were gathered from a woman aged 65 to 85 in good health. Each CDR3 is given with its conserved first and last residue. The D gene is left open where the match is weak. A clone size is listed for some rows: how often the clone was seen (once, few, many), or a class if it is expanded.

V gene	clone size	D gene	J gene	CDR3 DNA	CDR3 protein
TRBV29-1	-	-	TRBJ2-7	TGCAACGTCCACGAACAGCGGGCCCAAACCTACGAGCAGTACTTC	CNVHEQRAQTYEQYF
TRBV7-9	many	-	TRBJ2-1	TGTGCCAGCAGCTTATCTGGGGCTAGCGCCTACAATGAGCAGTTCTTC	CASSLSGASAYNEQFF
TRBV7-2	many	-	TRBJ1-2	TGTGCCAGCAGTCAGACAGTTTATGGCTACACCTTC	CASSQTVYGYTF
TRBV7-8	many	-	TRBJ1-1	TGTGCCAGCAGCTCTCTGGGCACTCTTACTGAAGCTTTCTTT	CASSSLGTLTEAFF
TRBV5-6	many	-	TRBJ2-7	TGTGCCAGCAGCTTGGGAGTCAGGGAATTAGAGTACTTC	CASSLGVRELEYF
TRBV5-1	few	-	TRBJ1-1	TGCGCCAGCAGCTTGATGAGTTATAGGGACACTGAAGCTTTCTTT	CASSLMSYRDTEAFF
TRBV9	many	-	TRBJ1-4	TGTGCCAGCAGCGTAGGGCCGGCAACTAATGAAAAACTGTTTTTT	CASSVGPATNEKLFF
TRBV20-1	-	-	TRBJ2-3	TGCAGTGCTGGTGGCGGCGGGCTTAGCACAGATACGCAGTATTTT	CSAGGGGLSTDTQYF
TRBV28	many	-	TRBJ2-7	TGTGCCAGCAGTCCGAGCGGAGGCGGACCCGAGCAGTACTTC	CASSPSGGGPEQYF
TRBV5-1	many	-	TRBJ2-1	TGCGCCAGCAGTATCAGCGGCAATGAGCAGTTCTTC	CASSISGNEQFF
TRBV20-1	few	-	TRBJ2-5	TGCAGTGCTAGAGATCTAGCGAGGCAAGAGACCCAGTACTTC	CSARDLARQETQYF
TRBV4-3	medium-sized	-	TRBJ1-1	TGCGCCAGCAGCCAAGGCCAGTCTCAGACTGAAGCTTTCTTT	CASSQGQSQTEAFF
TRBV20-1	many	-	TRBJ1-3	TGCAGTGCTAGGAAATATGCTTTTGGAAACACCATATATTTT	CSARKYAFGNTIYF
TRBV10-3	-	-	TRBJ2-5	TGTGCCATCAGTGAAAGACAGGTCTCCCAAGAGACCCAGTACTTC	CAISERQVSQETQYF
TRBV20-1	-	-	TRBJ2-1	TGCAGTGCTGCCACGGGACTTAACTCCTACAATGAGCAGTTCTTC	CSAATGLNSYNEQFF
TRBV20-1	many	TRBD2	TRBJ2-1	TGCAGTGCTAGTGGGAAACCGGGACTAGCGGGAGGGGACAATGAGCAGTTCTTC	CSASGKPGLAGGDNEQFF
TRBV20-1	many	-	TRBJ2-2	TGCAGTGCTCTCCGGGACATGCATATCGCCGGGGAGCTGTTTTTT	CSALRDMHIAGELFF
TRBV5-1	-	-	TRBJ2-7	TGCGCCAGCAGCTCGAGTGAAGGACTTATCTACGAGCAGTACTTC	CASSSSEGLIYEQYF
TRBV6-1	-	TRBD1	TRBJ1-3	TGTGCCAGCAGTGGGCGGACAGGCTCGGGAAACACCATATATTTT	CASSGRTGSGNTIYF
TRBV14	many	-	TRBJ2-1	TGTGCCAGCAGCCAGGGCAGGGCGGGTTACTCCTACAATGAGCAGTTCTTC	CASSQGRAGYSYNEQFF
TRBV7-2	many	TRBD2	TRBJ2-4	TGTGCCAGCAGCTTACTCAAACAGGGACTAGCGGGAGGGATTCAGTACTTC	CASSLLKQGLAGGIQYF
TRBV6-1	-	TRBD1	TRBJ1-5	TGTGCCAGCAGTGAAGTGGGACAGGGCCACCGGGGCCAGCCCCAGCATTTT	CASSEVGQGHRGQPQHF
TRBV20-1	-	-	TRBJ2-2	TGCAGTGCCACCGACTTTGGGGGGCATACCGGGGAGCTGTTTTTT	CSATDFGGHTGELFF
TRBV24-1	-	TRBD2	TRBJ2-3	TGTGCCACCAGTGACCCCGGGACTAGGAGATATACGCAGTATTTT	CATSDPGTRRYTQYF
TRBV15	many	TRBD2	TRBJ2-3	TGTGCCACCAGCAGCCAAAGCGGGAGGTCAGATACGCAGTATTTT	CATSSQSGRSDTQYF
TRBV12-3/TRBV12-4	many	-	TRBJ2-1	TGTGCCAGTGCCAGGCGGGACAATGAGCAGTTCTTC	CASARRDNEQFF
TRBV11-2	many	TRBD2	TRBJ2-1	TGTGCCAGCAGCAGAGGGACTAGCGGGAGAACGTTTGTTGAGCAGTTCTTC	CASSRGTSGRTFVEQFF
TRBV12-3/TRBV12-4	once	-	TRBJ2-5	TGTGCCAGCGGATTACGGTGCGGAGAGACCCAGTACTTC	CASGLRCGETQYF
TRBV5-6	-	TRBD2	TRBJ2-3	TGTGCCAGCAGCTTTGGCGGGAGGTCAGATACGCAGTATTTT	CASSFGGRSDTQYF
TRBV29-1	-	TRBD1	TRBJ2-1	TGCAGCGTTGGGGAGACAGGGGTCCACAATGAGCAGTTCTTC	CSVGETGVHNEQFF
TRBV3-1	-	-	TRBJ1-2	TGTGCCAGCAGCCAACTATCTGCCTATGGCTACACCTTC	CASSQLSAYGYTF
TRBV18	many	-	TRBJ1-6	TGTGCCAGCTCACTTTCCGGGACTTCACCCCTCCACTTT	CASSLSGTSPLHF
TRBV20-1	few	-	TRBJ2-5	TGCAGTGCTAGAGATCGCCTCGCCCAAGAGACCCAGTACTTC	CSARDRLAQETQYF
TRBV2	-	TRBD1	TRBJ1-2	TGTGCCAGCAGTGCCCTCCAGGGGGGGAACTATGGCTACACCTTC	CASSALQGGNYGYTF
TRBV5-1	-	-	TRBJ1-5	TGCGCCAGCAGCTTGGGAGGGGTGGGCCAGCCCCAGCATTTT	CASSLGGVGQPQHF
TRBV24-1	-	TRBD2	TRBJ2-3	TGTGCCACCAGTGACCCGGGACTAGCAAGCACAGATACGCAGTATTTT	CATSDPGLASTDTQYF
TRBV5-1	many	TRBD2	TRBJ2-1	TGCGCCAGCAGCGGGGCGACCGGGAGGGCCTCAGGCAATGAGCAGTTCTTC	CASSGATGRASGNEQFF
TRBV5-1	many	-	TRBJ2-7	TGCGCCAGCAGCCCCGACTTCGAGGGAGGCGAGCAGTACTTC	CASSPDFEGGEQYF
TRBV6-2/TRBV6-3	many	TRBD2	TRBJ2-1	TGTGCCAGCAGTTACGGGACTAGCGCAGGGGATGAGCAGTTCTTC	CASSYGTSAGDEQFF
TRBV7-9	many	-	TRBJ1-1	TGTGCCAGCAGCTTAGAGGGCCTCGAATACACTGAAGCTTTCTTT	CASSLEGLEYTEAFF
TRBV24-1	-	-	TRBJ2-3	TGTGCCACTAGGGACAACACAGATACGCAGTATTTT	CATRDNTDTQYF
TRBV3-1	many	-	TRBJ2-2	TGTGCCAGCAGCCTCTACACCGGGGAGCTGTTTTTT	CASSLYTGELFF
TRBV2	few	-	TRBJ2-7	TGTGCCAGCAGTGAAATCGGGTCCTGGGACGAGCAGTACTTC	CASSEIGSWDEQYF
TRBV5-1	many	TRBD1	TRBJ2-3	TGCGCCAGCAGCATGGGACAGGGGTTTGGTGCAGATACGCAGTATTTT	CASSMGQGFGADTQYF
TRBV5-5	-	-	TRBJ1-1	TGTGCCAGCAGCTTACCCATGGGGGCCACTGAAGCTTTCTTT	CASSLPMGATEAFF
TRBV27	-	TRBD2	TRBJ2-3	TGTGCCAGCAGTCCCGTAGAGGCGGGGGGCACAGATACGCAGTATTTT	CASSPVEAGGTDTQYF
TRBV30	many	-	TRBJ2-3	TGTGCCTGGAGTGTTGGTAGCGCGAGCACAGATACGCAGTATTTT	CAWSVGSASTDTQYF
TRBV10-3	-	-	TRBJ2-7	TGTGCCATCAGTCCAGGGGGGGCAGCCTCCTACGAGCAGTACTTC	CAISPGGAASYEQYF
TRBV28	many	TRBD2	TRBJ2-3	TGTGCCAGCAGGGGCCCCTACCCGGGACTAGCGGGGCGCACGGATACGCAGTATTTT	CASRGPYPGLAGRTDTQYF
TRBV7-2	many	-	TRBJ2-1	TGTGCCAGCAGCTTTTCGGGGGAAGTGCAGTTCTTC	CASSFSGEVQFF